The rows below give T cell receptor beta chains drawn from one sample of a study of T cell responses to AZD1222 COVID-19 vaccine. The data were produced by immunoSEQ multiplex PCR, yet TCRdb's version contains in-frame clones alone and is incomplete. This table has 250,000 to 300,000 clones, almost 95% appearing once. The sequences come from peripheral blood, collected 28 days after the second AZD1222 dose. The receptor source for this set is an adult who received the AZD1222 COVID-19 vaccine. CDR3s include the opening cysteine and the closing phenylalanine or tryptophan. The order of the fields is J gene, V gene, CDR3 protein.

>TRBJ2-7|TRBV3-1/TRBV3-2
CASSQVGGGAYEQYF
>TRBJ1-2|TRBV7-9
CASSPQGTVYGYTF
>TRBJ2-7|TRBV5-1
CASSLAGNEQYF
>TRBJ2-3|TRBV9
CASSVGVSGGGADTQYF
>TRBJ2-3|TRBV27
CASSRGGYYSDTQYF
>TRBJ2-3|TRBV18
CASSLAGGIDTQYF
>TRBJ2-1|TRBV6-2/TRBV6-3
CASSYGGATLNNEQFF
>TRBJ2-7|TRBV7-8
CASSLEREYEQYF
>TRBJ2-6|TRBV9
CASSVRGFLGSGANVLTF
>TRBJ1-5|TRBV3-1/TRBV3-2
CASSQALGLNQPQHF
>TRBJ2-3|TRBV7-2
CASSRVPWTSNAGTDTQYF
>TRBJ1-4|TRBV4-2
CASSQVGTRVEKLFF
>TRBJ2-7|TRBV28
CASRRPGQGAYEQYF
>TRBJ2-7|TRBV5-4
CASSPLGGSTYEQYF
>TRBJ2-7|TRBV4-2
CASSPDPGRGHEQYF
>TRBJ1-2|TRBV2
CASSETGGGYTF
>TRBJ1-6|TRBV11-2
CASNPGQGDSPLHF
>TRBJ2-5|TRBV3-1/TRBV3-2
CASSGGPKRETQYF
>TRBJ2-7|TRBV6-5
CASSPGGSSYEQYF
>TRBJ1-1|TRBV19
CASSIRPRGTEAFF
>TRBJ2-1|TRBV11-3
CASSPVGAIEQFF
>TRBJ1-4|TRBV4-1
CASSLRRATGFEKLFF
>TRBJ1-6|TRBV7-2
CASRQTVGSPLHF
>TRBJ1-2|TRBV28
CASSLWGSGVGGYTF
>TRBJ1-4|TRBV15
CATSRWGLDEKLFF
>TRBJ2-2|TRBV4-2
CASSQVQRSTGELFF
>TRBJ1-4|TRBV5-4
CASSLQGGNEKLFF
>TRBJ1-2|TRBV5-1
CASSLRTGTGLDGYTF
>TRBJ2-3|TRBV7-3
CASSRGAQDTQYF
>TRBJ2-7|TRBV5-1
CASSLGTGPQQYF
>TRBJ2-7|TRBV28
CASSLPDRGGEQYF
>TRBJ1-1|TRBV7-8
CASSFSTGGMNTEAFF
>TRBJ1-1|TRBV5-4
CASSTDPGGAEAFF
>TRBJ1-1|TRBV7-9
CASRLDGMNTEAFF
>TRBJ2-7|TRBV19
CASSTPGVPSYEQYF
>TRBJ2-7|TRBV7-9
CASSSTGSDYEQYF
>TRBJ1-2|TRBV4-1
CASSQDGQSNYGYTF
>TRBJ1-2|TRBV11-2
CASSLDQVSFYGYTF
>TRBJ2-1|TRBV18
CASSLNTGQSSYNEQFF
>TRBJ1-4|TRBV19
CASSILGRGSANEKLFF
>TRBJ1-2|TRBV28
CASSSSGPRYGYTF
>TRBJ1-1|TRBV5-1
CASSLAPGTTEAFF
>TRBJ1-2|TRBV3-1/TRBV3-2
CASSQFEGANYGYTF
>TRBJ2-7|TRBV3-1/TRBV3-2
CASSPYRDREAEQYF
>TRBJ2-7|TRBV5-6
CASSSPGTSGGSYEQYF
>TRBJ2-7|TRBV10-3
CAISEPGLAGGEQYF
>TRBJ2-3|TRBV6-5
CAGRGRHTSTDTQYF
>TRBJ1-6|TRBV7-8
CASSSGLRAPLHF
>TRBJ2-3|TRBV6-1
CASSEGGGADTQYF
>TRBJ2-7|TRBV28
CASSQSRGRPQQYF
>TRBJ1-1|TRBV5-1
CASSLRGSSTEAFF
>TRBJ1-6|TRBV2
CASSVRVLNTPLHF
>TRBJ2-5|TRBV10-2
CASSDHSGLGGGTQYF
>TRBJ1-2|TRBV2
CASSGGEPYGYTF
>TRBJ2-5|TRBV18
CASSLNTGIQETQYF